Following are 2 T cell receptor beta chains from one sample sequenced in a study of cytomegalovirus exposure and HLA in healthy donors. 13 Jbeta primers and 60 Vbeta primers were used for the PCR. Sequencing was performed with immunoSEQ multiplex PCR; in TCRdb, only in-frame clones are kept and a portion is missing. The data contain 140,000 or so clones, around 80% of them singletons. Input material: PBMCs. The source is a woman in her 30s in good health and CMV-seronegative.

The rearrangement joins TRBV6-5 to TRBJ2-1, with D perhaps TRBD1 (6 bases). The V end was cut by 5 bases, the J end by 3 bases, with 11 bases between. CDR3 size: 14 residues. Germline lookup yields CDR1 MNHEY and CDR2 SVGAGI. CDR3 DNA: TGTGCCAGCAGTGAACAGGGTGTCTACAATGAGCAGTTCTTC. This translates into CASSEQGVYNEQFF.

The rearrangement links TRBV7-3 to TRBJ2-2; weak D call: TRBD1 (5 bases). V lost 5 bases, J lost 3 bases, and 16 bases lay in between. Looked up from germline, CDR1 is SGHTA and CDR2 is FQGTGA. This CDR3 is 16 amino acids long. This chain's CDR3 is CASSTLTALYTGELFF. The CDR3 nucleotides are TGTGCCAGCAGCACCCTGACAGCCTTATACACCGGGGAGCTGTTTTTT.